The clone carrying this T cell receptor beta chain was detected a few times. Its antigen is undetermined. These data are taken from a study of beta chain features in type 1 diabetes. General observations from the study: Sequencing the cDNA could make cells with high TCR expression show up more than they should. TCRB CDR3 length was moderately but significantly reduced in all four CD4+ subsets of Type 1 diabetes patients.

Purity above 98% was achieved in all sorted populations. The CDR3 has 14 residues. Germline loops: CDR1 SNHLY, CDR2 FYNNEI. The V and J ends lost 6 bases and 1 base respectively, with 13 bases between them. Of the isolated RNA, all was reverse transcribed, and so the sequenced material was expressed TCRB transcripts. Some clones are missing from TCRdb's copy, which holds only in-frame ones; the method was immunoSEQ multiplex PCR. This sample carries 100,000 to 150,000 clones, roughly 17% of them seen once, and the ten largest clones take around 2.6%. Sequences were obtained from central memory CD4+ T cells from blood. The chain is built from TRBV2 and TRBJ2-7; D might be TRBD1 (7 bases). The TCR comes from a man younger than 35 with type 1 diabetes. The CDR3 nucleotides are TGTGCCAGCAGGCGGGACAGAGAGTCCTACGAGCAGTACTTC. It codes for CASRRDRESYEQYF.